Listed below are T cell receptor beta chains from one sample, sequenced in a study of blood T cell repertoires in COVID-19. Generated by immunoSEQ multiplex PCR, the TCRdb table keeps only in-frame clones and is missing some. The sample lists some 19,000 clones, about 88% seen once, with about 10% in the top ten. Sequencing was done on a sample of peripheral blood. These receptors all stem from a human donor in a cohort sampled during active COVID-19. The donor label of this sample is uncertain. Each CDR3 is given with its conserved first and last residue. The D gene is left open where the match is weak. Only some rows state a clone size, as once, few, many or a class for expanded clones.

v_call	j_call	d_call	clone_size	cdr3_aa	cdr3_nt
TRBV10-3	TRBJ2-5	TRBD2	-	CAIRAGGEETQYF	TGTGCCATCAGGGCGGGAGGGGAAGAGACCCAGTACTTC
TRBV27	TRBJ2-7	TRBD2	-	CASSLSNEGAGDEQYF	TGTGCCAGCAGTTTATCGAATGAGGGAGCGGGAGACGAGCAGTACTTC
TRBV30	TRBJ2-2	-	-	CAWKYFGARYANTGELFF	TGTGCCTGGAAGTACTTTGGAGCCAGATACGCGAACACCGGGGAGCTGTTTTTT
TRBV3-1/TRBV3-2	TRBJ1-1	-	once	CASSPRGGTADTEAFF	TGTGCCAGCAGCCCCCGCGGAGGGACGGCGGACACTGAAGCTTTCTTT
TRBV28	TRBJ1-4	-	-	CASRPRDMGPATNEKLFF	TGTGCCAGCAGACCCCGGGACATGGGGCCAGCAACTAATGAAAAACTGTTTTTT
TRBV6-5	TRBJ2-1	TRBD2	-	CASKLREGEQFF	TGTGCCAGCAAATTGCGGGAGGGTGAGCAGTTCTTC
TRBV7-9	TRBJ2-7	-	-	CASSPLREQYF	TGTGCCAGCAGCCCCCTTCGCGAGCAGTACTTC
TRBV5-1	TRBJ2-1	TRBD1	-	CASNPLGTGFNNEQFF	TGCGCCAGCAACCCGTTGGGGACAGGATTTAACAATGAGCAGTTCTTC
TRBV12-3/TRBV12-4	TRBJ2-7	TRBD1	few	CASSSNRGHEQYF	TGTGCCAGCAGTTCGAACAGGGGCCACGAGCAGTACTTC
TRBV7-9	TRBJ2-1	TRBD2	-	CASSKLAGVFNEQFF	TGTGCCAGCAGCAAACTAGCGGGAGTATTCAATGAGCAGTTCTTC
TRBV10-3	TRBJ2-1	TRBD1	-	CAIGGQYNEQFF	TGTGCCATCGGGGGACAGTACAATGAGCAGTTCTTC
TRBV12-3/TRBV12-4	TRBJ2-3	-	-	CASSPVSDTQYF	TGTGCCAGCAGTCCAGTGTCAGATACGCAGTATTTT
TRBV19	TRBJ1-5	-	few	CASSMRVGQPQHF	TGTGCCAGTAGTATGAGGGTAGGGCAGCCCCAGCATTTT
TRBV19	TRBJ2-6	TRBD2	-	CASSPGGVSGANVLTF	TGTGCCAGTAGTCCTGGGGGGGTCTCTGGGGCCAACGTCCTGACTTTC
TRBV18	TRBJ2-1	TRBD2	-	CASSIRLARYNEQFF	TGTGCCAGCTCAATCCGACTAGCGAGATACAATGAGCAGTTCTTC
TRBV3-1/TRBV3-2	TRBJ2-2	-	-	CASSVWTGELFF	TGTGCCAGCTCGGTTTGGACCGGGGAGCTGTTTTTT
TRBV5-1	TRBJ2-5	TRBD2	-	CASSLGTSFGGETQYF	TGCGCCAGCAGCTTGGGGACTAGCTTTGGGGGAGAGACCCAGTACTTC
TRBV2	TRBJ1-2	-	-	CASSEGRGDSPYGYTF	TGTGCCAGCAGTGAAGGGCGGGGTGATTCCCCATATGGCTACACCTTC
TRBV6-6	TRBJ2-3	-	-	CASSLTRDTSTDTQYF	TGTGCCAGCAGCCTAACCCGGGACACCAGCACGGATACGCAGTATTTT
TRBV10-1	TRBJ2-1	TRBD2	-	CASSNLAGGRNEQFF	TGCGCCAGCAGTAATCTAGCGGGAGGGCGCAATGAGCAGTTCTTC
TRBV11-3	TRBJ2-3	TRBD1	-	CASSQGQATDTQYF	TGTGCCAGCAGCCAAGGACAGGCCACAGATACGCAGTATTTT
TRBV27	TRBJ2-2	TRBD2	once	CASSDWREGWHTGELFF	TGTGCCAGCAGTGACTGGCGGGAGGGTTGGCACACCGGGGAGCTGTTTTTT
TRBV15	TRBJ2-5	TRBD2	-	CATSPRPGLAGQETQYF	TGTGCCACCAGCCCAAGACCGGGACTAGCGGGACAAGAGACCCAGTACTTC
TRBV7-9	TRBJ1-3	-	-	CASSLEGMAGNTIYF	TGTGCCAGCAGCTTAGAGGGGATGGCTGGAAACACCATATATTTT
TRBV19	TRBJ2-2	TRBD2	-	CASTGGSRNTGELFF	TGTGCCAGTACAGGCGGGAGCAGGAACACCGGGGAGCTGTTTTTT
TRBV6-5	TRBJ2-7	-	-	CASSPAPAYEQYF	TGTGCCAGCAGTCCAGCGCCGGCCTACGAGCAGTACTTC
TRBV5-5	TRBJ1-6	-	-	CASSLASLGGRTYRSPLHF	TGTGCCAGCAGCTTGGCGTCCTTGGGGGGGCGGACCTATCGATCACCCCTCCACTTT
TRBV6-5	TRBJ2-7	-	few	CASSYQGLGEQYF	TGTGCCAGCAGTTACCAGGGTCTAGGCGAGCAGTACTTC
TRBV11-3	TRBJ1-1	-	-	CASSLRENTEAFF	TGTGCCAGCAGCTTGCGAGAGAACACTGAAGCTTTCTTT
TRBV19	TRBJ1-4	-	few	CASSSGLANEKLFF	TGTGCCAGTAGTTCAGGGTTGGCTAATGAAAAACTGTTTTTT
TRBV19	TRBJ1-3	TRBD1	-	CASSPRDRGENTIYF	TGTGCCAGTAGTCCCAGGGACAGGGGAGAAAACACCATATATTTT
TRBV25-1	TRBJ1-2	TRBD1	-	CASSRTGGNGYTF	TGTGCCAGCAGTAGGACAGGGGGAAATGGCTACACCTTC
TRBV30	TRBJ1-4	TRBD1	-	CAWSVGTGDEKLFF	TGTGCCTGGAGTGTAGGGACAGGGGACGAAAAACTGTTTTTT
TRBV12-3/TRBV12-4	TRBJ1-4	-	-	CASQADEKLFF	TGTGCCTCCCAGGCCGATGAAAAACTGTTTTTT
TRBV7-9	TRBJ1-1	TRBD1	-	CASSLQGDTEAFF	TGTGCCAGCAGCTTACAGGGGGACACTGAAGCTTTCTTT
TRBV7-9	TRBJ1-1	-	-	CASSLAGYTEAFF	TGTGCCAGCAGCTTGGCAGGGTACACTGAAGCTTTCTTT
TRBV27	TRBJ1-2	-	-	CASSLQTGPPFNYGYTF	TGTGCCAGCAGTTTACAGACAGGCCCGCCCTTTAACTATGGCTACACCTTC
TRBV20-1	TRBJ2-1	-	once	CSAPAGSEQFF	TGCAGTGCCCCGGCGGGGAGTGAGCAGTTCTTC
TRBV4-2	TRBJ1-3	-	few	CASSQSPDRFSGNTIYF	TGTGCCAGCAGCCAAAGCCCCGACAGATTCTCTGGAAACACCATATATTTT
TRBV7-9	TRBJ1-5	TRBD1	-	CASSEGQGNQPQHF	TGTGCCAGCAGCGAAGGACAGGGGAATCAGCCCCAGCATTTT
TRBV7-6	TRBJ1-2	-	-	CASSLWGGQRDYGYTF	TGTGCCAGCAGCTTATGGGGGGGCCAAAGGGACTATGGCTACACCTTC
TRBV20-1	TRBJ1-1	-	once	CSASKRGNTEAFF	TGCAGTGCTAGTAAACGGGGGAACACTGAAGCTTTCTTT
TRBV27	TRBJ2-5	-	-	CASRAGHGETQYF	TGTGCCAGCAGAGCGGGCCACGGAGAGACCCAGTACTTC
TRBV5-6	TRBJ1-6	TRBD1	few	CASSLGDRGLAPLHF	TGTGCCAGCAGCTTGGGGGACAGGGGTCTGGCACCCCTCCACTTT
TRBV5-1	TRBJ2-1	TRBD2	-	CASSFITGGPDNEQFF	TGCGCCAGCAGCTTCATCACGGGAGGGCCTGATAATGAGCAGTTCTTC
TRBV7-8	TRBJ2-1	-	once	CASTLRRDLGNEQFF	TGTGCCAGCACCCTAAGGAGGGACTTAGGCAATGAGCAGTTCTTC
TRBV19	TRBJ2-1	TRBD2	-	CASSMSGAYNEQFF	TGTGCCAGTAGTATGAGCGGGGCCTACAATGAGCAGTTCTTC
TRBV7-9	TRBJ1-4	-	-	CASSGDPAGGTNEKLFF	TGTGCCAGCAGCGGGGATCCGGCGGGAGGCACTAATGAAAAACTGTTTTTT
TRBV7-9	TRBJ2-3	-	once	CASAQRENTQYF	TGTGCCAGCGCCCAAAGGGAGAATACGCAGTATTTT
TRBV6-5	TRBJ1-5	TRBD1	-	CASSFRTGEGNQPQHF	TGTGCCAGCAGTTTCCGGACAGGGGAAGGGAATCAGCCCCAGCATTTT
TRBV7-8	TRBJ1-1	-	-	CASSLARLGRKGVNTEAFF	TGTGCCAGCAGCTTAGCGCGCCTAGGGCGAAAGGGGGTGAACACTGAAGCTTTCTTT
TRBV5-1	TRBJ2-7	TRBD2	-	CASSLGTSGRAALYEQYF	TGCGCCAGCAGCTTGGGGACTAGCGGGAGAGCTGCACTCTACGAGCAGTACTTC
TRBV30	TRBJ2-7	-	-	CAWTMTRGEQYF	TGTGCCTGGACTATGACCCGAGGGGAGCAGTACTTC
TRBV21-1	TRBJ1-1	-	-	CASSDRRPKTAEAFF	TGTGCCAGCTCGGACAGGAGACCGAAGACGGCTGAAGCTTTCTTT
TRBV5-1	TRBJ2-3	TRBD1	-	CASSHGQGPDTQYF	TGCGCCAGCAGCCACGGACAGGGCCCAGATACGCAGTATTTT
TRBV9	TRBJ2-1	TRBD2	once	CASSVGVRTSGYNEQFF	TGTGCCAGCAGCGTAGGTGTTAGAACTAGCGGTTACAATGAGCAGTTCTTC
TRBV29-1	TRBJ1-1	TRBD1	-	CSVRQGADTEAFF	TGCAGCGTTAGACAGGGGGCAGACACTGAAGCTTTCTTT
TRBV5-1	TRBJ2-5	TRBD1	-	CASSTQGAETQYF	TGCGCCAGCAGCACACAGGGGGCCGAGACCCAGTACTTC